Below, 3 T cell receptor beta chains from the same sample are listed, as sequenced in a study of human T cells and chemical hapten exposure. TCRdb re-analysed the RACE reads in MiXCR, keeping a single row per CDR3 protein. The sample has tens of thousands of distinct CDR3 sequences; over 9% are singletons. Time point reported: patch test 1, 2 weeks after DPC sensitization. Treatment in this sample: therapeutic diphenylcyclopropenone sensitization with weekly scalp DPC. This specimen consisted of whole blood, obtained in connection with sensitization to the hapten diphenylcyclopropenone (DPC). Receptor source: a woman aged 45 to 65 with alopecia areata. Some clones in this sample may be carry-over from other donors' samples.

This chain connects TRBV5-5 to TRBJ2-3; D not resolved. CDR1 is SGHKS, CDR2 YYEKEE, per germline (reference sequence). There are 12 residues in the CDR3. V was clipped by 6 bases and J by 5 bases, with 10 bases between them. CDR3 in DNA: TGTGCCAGCACCCTAATGAGAGATACGCAGTATTTT. Translation: CASTLMRDTQYF.

This clonotype has at least ten counts. The chain has TRBV29-1 and TRBJ2-2; no definite D call. This CDR3 is built from 12 residues. Trimming removed 4 bases at V and 6 bases at J, with 9 bases between. Germline V gives CDR1 SQVTM, CDR2 ANQGSEA. DNA of the CDR3: TGCAGCGTTGCGACCCTGGCCGGGGAGCTGTTTTTT. Its protein is CSVATLAGELFF.

This clonotype was counted only a few times. Sequence at one end of the junction differs from germline and may be a read error. This sequence joins TRBV7-7 and TRBJ2-2, with a weak D call TRBD1 (6 bases). Germline V gene lookup returns CDR1 SSHAT and CDR2 FNYEAQ (reference sequence). The CDR3 runs 13 residues. CDR3 sequence (DNA): TGTGCTAGCAGGGGTATAGCGACCGGGGAGCTGTTTTTT. It translates to CASRGIATGELFF.